This passage covers 27 T cell receptor beta chains from one sample sequenced in a study of shared clonotypes between healthy human individuals. The protocol was immunoSEQ multiplex PCR, while the TCRdb copy is restricted to in-frame clones and leaves out a portion. The table shows approximately 440,000 clones, with over 60% occurring only once. The material sequenced was PBMCs. The source of these receptors is a woman aged 40 to 49 in good health. Some clones in this sample may be carry-over from other donors' samples.

Here the CDR3 reads CSAPGTSGRSTDTQYF. CDR3 nucleotide sequence: TGCAGCGCTCCCGGGACTAGCGGGAGGAGCACAGATACGCAGTATTTT. V and J are TRBV29-1 and TRBJ2-3; TRBD2 agrees at 15 bases. J was trimmed by 0 bases and V by 7 bases; bases with no gene match: 5. This CDR3 region has 16 residues. Germline V CDR1 and CDR2: SQVTM, ANQGSEA.

This clone was found once. With only one base between it and a far larger clone, this is likely a read error. The rearrangement links TRBV13 to TRBJ1-1; D is possibly TRBD1 (6 bases). From germline, CDR1 is PRHDT and CDR2 FYEKMQ (reference sequence). The CDR3 runs to 13 residues. Between the trimmed V and J ends, which lost 4 bases and 1 base, there was a span of 7 bases. The CDR3 sequence: CASSSTGNTEAFF. CDR3 bases: TGTGCCAGCAGCTCGACAGGGAACACTGAAGCTTTCTTT.

The chain employs TRBV5-1 and TRBJ2-7, with D hard to call. Trimming stripped 0 bases from V and 3 bases from J, with 13 bases between. This CDR3 has 15 amino acids. Germline V gene data show CDR1 as SGHRS and CDR2 as YFSETQ. CDR3 region: CASSLGQAPRYEQYF. For the CDR3, the DNA is TGCGCCAGCAGCTTGGGGCAGGCGCCCCGCTACGAGCAGTACTTC. Looking up the rest from reference TRBV5-1 and TRBJ2-7 gives the full variable domain: KAGVTQTPRYLIKTRGQQVTLSCSPISGHRSVSWYQQTPGQGLQFLFEYFSETQRNKGNFPGRFSGRQFSNSRSEMNVSTLELGDSALYLCASSLGQAPRYEQYFGPGTRLTVT.

Comments on this clone: Its ends do not fully match the called genes, so a read error is possible. The J gene is TRBJ1-3, the V gene TRBV10-3, with D possibly TRBD1 on 5 matching bases. This CDR3 comprises 12 residues. Germline CDR1 reads ENHRY; CDR2 reads SYGVKD. The CDR3 loop is CAPTVQGAHHIF. The CDR3 nucleotides are TGTGCCCCCACGGTCCAGGGAGCACACCATATATTT.

The chain carries TRBV18 and TRBJ2-7; maybe TRBD2 (6 bases). CDR1 is KGHSH, CDR2 LQKENI, per germline. V lost 0 bases and J lost 2, with 11 bases in between. The CDR3 runs to 15 residues. The CDR3 spells CASSPPSGSTYEQYF. The CDR3 region has the DNA TGTGCCAGCTCACCACCGAGCGGGTCAACCTACGAGCAGTACTTC.

The chain employs TRBV11-1 and TRBJ2-1; D not resolved. Per the germline V gene, CDR1 is SGHAT and CDR2 is FQDESV (reference sequence). The CDR3 runs to 12 residues. V was trimmed by 3 bases and J by 5 bases, leaving 5 bases between them. Here the CDR3 reads CASSLEDNEQFF. CDR3 DNA sequence: TGTGCCAGCAGCTTGGAAGACAATGAGCAGTTCTTC.

This chain connects TRBV9 to TRBJ2-7; D unclear. V shed 0 bases and J shed 2 bases, with 12 bases lying between them. The CDR3 totals 15 residues. Germline assignment: CDR1 SGDLS and CDR2 YYNGEE. The CDR3 DNA is TGTGCCAGCAGCGTAGGGGCCGGGTACCCCTACGAGCAGTACTTC. Its translation is CASSVGAGYPYEQYF.

As for this clone: A far larger clone is one base from this, pointing to a likely read error. The V gene is TRBV29-1, the J gene TRBJ2-5; D not certain. V gave up 2 bases and J gave up 5 bases, with 12 bases separating them. Germline loops: CDR1 SQVTM, CDR2 ANQGSEA. The length of the CDR3 is 13 residues. CDR3 sequence: CSVEYHLGETQYF. CDR3 in DNA: TGCAGCGTTGAATACCATTTAGGGGAGACCCAGTACTTC. Full variable domain (outside the CDR3, taken from reference TRBV29-1 and TRBJ2-5): SAVISQKPSRDICQRGTSLTIQCQVDSQVTMMFWYRQQPGQSLTLIATANQGSEATYESGFVIDKFPISRPNLTFSTLTVSNMSPEDSSIYLCSVEYHLGETQYFGPGTRLLVL.

The chain combines TRBV10-3 with TRBJ2-2; perhaps TRBD2 as D (5 bases). This CDR3 contains 13 residues. V was cut by 6 bases and J by 6 bases, with 11 bases left in between. The germline CDR1 and CDR2 sequences are ENHRY and SYGVKD. CDR3 sequence reads: CAISGVGSGELFF. In nucleotides, the CDR3 is TGTGCCATCAGCGGGGTCGGATCCGGGGAGCTGTTTTTT.

The chain combines TRBV7-9 with TRBJ2-5; 11 bases fit TRBD2. The CDR3 length is 15 residues. Germline lookup yields CDR1 SEHNR and CDR2 FQNEAQ (reference sequence). Unmatched junction bases numbered 2, after V lost 0 bases and J lost 5 bases. The CDR3 sequence is CASSLAASGRETQYF. In DNA, the CDR3 is TGTGCCAGCAGCTTAGCCGCTAGCGGGAGGGAGACCCAGTACTTC.

This clone occurred a few times. The chain combines TRBV7-8 with TRBJ1-1, with D perhaps matching TRBD1 (6 bases). The germline V gene has CDR1 SGHVS and CDR2 FQNEAQ. V lost 5 bases and J lost 9, with 16 bases in between. The CDR3 is made up of 13 amino acids. CDR3 sequence reads: CASSLKTGSKAFF. CDR3 in DNA: TGTGCCAGCAGCCTAAAGACAGGTTCAAAAGCTTTCTTT.

The sample holds one count of this clone. The J gene is TRBJ2-1, the V gene TRBV7-8; no clear D gene. This CDR3 spans 13 amino acids. Trimming stripped 1 base from V and 6 bases from J, with 7 bases between. Germline V gene sequence: CDR1 SGHVS, CDR2 FQNEAQ. The CDR3 sequence is CASSLGSVNEQFF. In DNA, the CDR3 is TGTGCCAGCAGCTTAGGATCCGTCAATGAGCAGTTCTTC.

This sequence joins TRBV5-1 and TRBJ2-3, with D perhaps TRBD1 (5 bases). V shed 2 bases and J shed 3 bases, with 22 bases lying between them. This CDR3 spans 18 amino acids. Germline V gene data show CDR1 as SGHRS and CDR2 as YFSETQ. The CDR3 DNA reads TGCGCCAGCAGCTTAACACCTCCAGGGTCTGGGGCGACAGATACGCAGTATTTT. Protein product: CASSLTPPGSGATDTQYF.

The chain couples TRBV18 to TRBJ2-6; no clear D. Trimming took off 1 base at V and 0 bases at J, with 7 bases between the two ends. The germline gives CDR1 KGHSH, CDR2 LQKENI. The CDR3 has 16 residues. CDR3: CASSPRSRSGANVLTF. As DNA, the CDR3 is TGTGCCAGCTCACCACGGAGCCGCTCTGGGGCCAACGTCCTGACTTTC.

Notes on this clone: A read error is the likely source, as a far larger clone sits one nucleotide away. The chain recombines TRBV30 with TRBJ1-5; maybe TRBD1 (6 bases). This CDR3 has 15 amino acids. Per germline, CDR1 GTSNPN and CDR2 SVGIG (reference sequence). With 4 bases removed from V and 0 bases from J, the gap between germline ends came to 13 bases. DNA for the CDR3: TGTGCCTGGAACGAGGGACACCTTAGCAATCAGCCCCAGCATTTT. Residues: CAWNEGHLSNQPQHF.

On this clone itself: A much larger clone differs from this one at a single base, so this may be a read error. The CDR3 DNA is TGTGCCAGCAGCCGCCGGGACAGCCAAGAGACCCCGTACTTC. Translation gives CASSRRDSQETPYF. This chain joins TRBV11-1 and TRBJ2-5, with 7 bases lining up with TRBD1. The germline gives CDR1 SGHAT, CDR2 FQDESV (reference sequence). The CDR3 is 14 residues long. The full variable domain, rest sourced from reference TRBV11-1 and TRBJ2-5, is EAEVAQSPRYKITEKSQAVAFWCDPISGHATLYWYRQILGQGPELLVQFQDESVVDDSQLPKDRFSAERLKGVDSTLKIQPAELGDSAMYLCASSRRDSQETPYFGPGTRLLVL.

In its sample, this clone was seen many times. V and J are TRBV4-1 and TRBJ2-7, with 7 bases aligning to TRBD1. The CDR3 totals 13 residues. Germline CDR1 reads MGHRA; CDR2 reads YSYEKL. V was clipped by 4 bases and J by 2 bases; unmatched bases: 2. The CDR3 sequence is CASSRGTAYEQYF. DNA of the CDR3: TGCGCCAGCAGCCGAGGGACAGCCTACGAGCAGTACTTC.

The V call is TRBV7-2, the J call TRBJ2-3; the match to TRBD2 covers 8 bases. The junction had 9 bases not matched to a gene; V was cut back by 2 bases and J by 2 bases. Germline CDR1 SGHTA, CDR2 FQGNSA. This CDR3 is 17 amino acids long. CDR3: CASSLLAGLSTTDTQYF. The CDR3 region has the DNA TGTGCCAGCAGCTTACTAGCGGGCCTTTCGACCACAGATACGCAGTATTTT.

The rearrangement joins TRBV16 to TRBJ2-7; D is unclear. Per the germline V gene, CDR1 is KGHSY and CDR2 is FQNENV. This CDR3 comprises 13 residues. V shed 4 bases and J shed 5 bases, with 12 bases lying between them. The DNA for the CDR3 is TGTGCCAGCAGCCCCACTTGGGGTAACGAGCAGTACTTC. Encoded protein: CASSPTWGNEQYF.

The J gene is TRBJ2-7, the V gene TRBV2; 13 bases align to TRBD2. This CDR3 is 16 amino acids long. CDR1 is SNHLY and CDR2 is FYNNEI in the germline V gene. Losses at the gene ends were 4 bases for V and 3 bases for J; bases not matched to a gene: 6. The CDR3 coding sequence is TGTGCCAGCAGTGGGACTAGCGGGAGTCGCCGCTACGAGCAGTACTTC. This gives the protein CASSGTSGSRRYEQYF.

This chain uses TRBV7-3 with TRBJ2-5; 11 nucleotides line up with TRBD1. The DNA end favors TRBJ2-7, so the J call may be wrong. CDR1 and CDR2 from the germline V gene are SGHTA and FQGTGA. This CDR3 comprises 14 residues. CDR3 loop: CASSWTGGNDEQYF. In DNA form, the CDR3 reads TGTGCCAGCAGCTGGACAGGGGGCAACGACGAGCAGTACTTC.

Only a few counts were recorded for this clone. The chain links TRBV30 to TRBJ1-2, with 7 bases fitting TRBD1. J gave up 4 bases and V 0 bases, and 5 bases lay outside the gene matches. The CDR3 contains 14 residues. Germline V gene sequence: CDR1 GTSNPN, CDR2 SVGIG (reference sequence). The CDR3 sequence is CAWSVLGQTYGYTF. The CDR3 nucleotides are TGTGCCTGGAGTGTACTGGGACAGACCTATGGCTACACCTTC.

J is TRBJ1-5 and V is TRBV1; the D call of TRBD1 is as the table states it, not checked on the DNA. TRBV1 is a pseudogene. The CDR3 sequence is 17 residues long. The CDR3 reads CTSSQEGDRDSNQPQHF. CDR3 DNA sequence: TGCACCAGCAGCCAAGAAGGGGACAGGGATAGCAATCAGCCCCAGCATTTT.

This clone was detected only once. J is TRBJ2-2 and V is TRBV7-6, with D possibly matching TRBD1 (6 bases). Germline loops: CDR1 SGHVS, CDR2 FNYEAQ. The V gene lost 6 bases and the J gene lost 1 base, with 9 bases spanning the gap. The CDR3 loop spans 14 amino acids. The CDR3 sequence: CASRLTGNTGELFF. The CDR3 nucleotides read TGTGCCAGCAGGCTGACAGGGAACACCGGGGAGCTGTTTTTT.

The rearrangement joins TRBV29-1 to TRBJ1-5, with TRBD1 as a possible D gene (6 bases). The V gene's germline CDR1 is SQVTM and CDR2 ANQGSEA. Trimming took off 2 bases at V and 4 bases at J, with 15 bases between the two ends. The CDR3 has 15 residues. The CDR3 region has the DNA TGCAGCGTTGAAACCCGGGGGCAATGGAATCAGCCCCAGCATTTT. Translated, it gives CSVETRGQWNQPQHF.

V is TRBV4-1 and J is TRBJ2-7; TRBD2 agrees at 11 bases. The CDR3 length is 15 residues. Germline V gene data show CDR1 as MGHRA and CDR2 as YSYEKL. V shed 6 bases, J shed 7 bases, and the junction held 11 bases outside the gene matches. CDR3 DNA: TGCGCCAGCAGACCCCAACTAGCGGGAGCCTTTGAGCAGTACTTC. This gives the protein CASRPQLAGAFEQYF.

For this clone: At one of its ends the junction is not consistent with the germline gene, which may arise from a read error. The chain employs TRBV2 and TRBJ2-7; no clear D gene. The CDR3 length is 14 residues. Germline CDR1 reads SNHLY; CDR2 reads FYNNEI. In DNA, the CDR3 is TGTGCCAGCACCACTCCGGGCCGGATCTACCAGCAGTACTTC. It codes for CASTTPGRIYQQYF.